This TCR beta chain was sequenced during a study of T cell responses to AZD1222 COVID-19 vaccine. The V end was cut by 4 bases, the J end by 4 bases, with 17 bases between. Per the germline V gene, CDR1 is SGDLS and CDR2 is YYNGEE. The CDR3 sequence is 15 residues long. The protocol was immunoSEQ multiplex PCR, while the TCRdb copy is restricted to in-frame clones and leaves out a portion. The sample shows approximately 220,000 clones, 85% to 95% of them seen only once. The sample here was peripheral blood, taken on day 0 of MenACWY control vaccination. The source of this sequence is an adult in good health. The chain joins TRBV9 to TRBJ1-1; D call uncertain. The CDR3 here is CASSPLSGGGTEAFF. CDR3 sequence (DNA): TGTGCCAGCAGCCCCCTTTCTGGAGGCGGCACTGAAGCTTTCTTT.